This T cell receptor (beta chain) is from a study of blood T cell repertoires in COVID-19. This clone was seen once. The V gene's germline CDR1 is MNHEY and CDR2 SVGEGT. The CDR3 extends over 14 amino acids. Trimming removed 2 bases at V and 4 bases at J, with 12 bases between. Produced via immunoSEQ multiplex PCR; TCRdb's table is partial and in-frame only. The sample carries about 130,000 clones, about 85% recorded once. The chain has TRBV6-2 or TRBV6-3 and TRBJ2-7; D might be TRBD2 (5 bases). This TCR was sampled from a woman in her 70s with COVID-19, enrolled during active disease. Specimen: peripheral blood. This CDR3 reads CASSYPRRSYEQYF. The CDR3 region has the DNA TGTGCCAGCAGTTACCCGCGGAGGAGTTACGAGCAGTACTTC.